This T cell receptor beta chain was captured in a study of identical twins. General study points: Beta clonotypes that were abundant in cord blood contained fewer insertions, a pattern absent from memory repertoires.

Details on this clonotype: Antigen: not known.

With no exceptions, donors were healthy Caucasians. TCRdb re-derived calls from the 5' RACE reads in MiXCR, one entry per CDR3 protein. This repertoire shows 450,000 or so distinct CDR3 sequences, roughly a quarter found once; its top ten account for 2.9%. Trimming shortened V by 6 bases and J by 1 base, and 6 bases separated the two germline ends. This CDR3 has 12 residues. Per the germline V gene, CDR1 is SGHRS and CDR2 is YFSETQ. The data also belong to a second study, concerning T cells expressing NK-cell markers. That investigation notes: Just one sequenced donor of eight was HCMV-seronegative, while seven were seropositive.

The sequencing sample was made of CD4+ T cells sorted from blood. The clonotype comes from a woman in her late teens or twenties in good health. The gene calls are TRBV5-1 and TRBJ2-3, with D unclear. CDR3: CASKQGTDTQYF. The CDR3 DNA sequence: TGCGCCAGCAAGCAGGGCACAGATACGCAGTATTTT.